This TCR beta chain was sequenced during a study of shared clonotypes between healthy human individuals. General observations from the study: A generally larger estimated richness was seen in naive subsets than in memory subsets.

Concerning this clone itself: What it binds is not known.

Sorted-subset replicate PCR reactions contained 150 to 200 ng DNA, corresponding to about 30,000 T cell genomes. Profiling relied on immunoSEQ multiplex PCR, and the TCRdb table lists in-frame clones only, not all of them. The data show 2 million to 2.5 million clones, with roughly 91% seen just once and approximately 1.7% held by the top ten. Naive CD8 cells, CD45RO-negative and positively selected for CCR7, excluded terminally differentiated effector memory CD45RA+ cells. Donors had no recently reported acute infections or vaccinations and were HIV-negative. The TCR sequence derives from a young man in good health. Some clones in this sample may be carry-over from other donors' samples. Sequencing used naive CD8+ T cells from PBMCs.

The CDR3 DNA reads TGTGCCAGCAGTCAAGACCATTACGAGCAGTACTTC. Encoded protein: CASSQDHYEQYF. The chain uses TRBV28 and TRBJ2-7; the D is unclear. V was pared by 5 bases and J by 4 bases, with 9 bases between. Germline V CDR1 and CDR2: MDHEN, SYDVKM. The CDR3 length is 12 residues. The full variable domain, in which reference TRBV28 and TRBJ2-7 provide the parts outside the CDR3, is DVKVTQSSRYLVKRTGEKVFLECVQDMDHENMFWYRQDPGLGLRLIYFSYDVKMKEKGDIPEGYSVSREKKERFSLILESASTNQTSMYLCASSQDHYEQYFGPGTRLTVT.